This T cell receptor beta chain was documented in a study of response to subunit inactivated influenza vaccine. Study observations and caveats: Researchers suggested that each seasonal influenza vaccination recruits few new T cells.

TCRdb reprocessed the RT-PCR reads via MiXCR and lists one record per CDR3 protein. The profile shows approximately 520,000 distinct CDR3 sequences, more than 15% of them singletons. The CDR3 consists of 17 residues. Germline CDR1 reads LGHNA; CDR2 reads YNFKEQ. The V and J ends lost 4 bases and 0 bases, in that order; junction bases with no gene match: 9. To note about this clonotype: Its cognate antigen is unknown.

This clonotype was sampled from a man in his fifties or sixties who received an inactivated influenza vaccine. The sequenced sample was CD4+ T cells sorted from PBMCs, obtained roughly 24 months after vaccination. This chain joins TRBV4-2 and TRBJ2-7; 10 bases match TRBD2. The CDR3 nucleotides read TGTGCCAGCAGCCCCCGTCTAGCGGGGGCGAGCTCCTACGAGCAGTACTTC. The encoded protein is CASSPRLAGASSYEQYF.